This TCR beta chain comes out of a study of blood T cell repertoires in COVID-19. Study in general: T cells, B-cell-depleted T cells, or PBMCs supplied cDNA or gDNA.

The CDR3 is made up of 17 amino acids. Germline values: CDR1 MNHEY, CDR2 SMNVEV (reference sequence). The V gene lost 5 bases and the J gene lost 2 bases, with 18 bases spanning the gap. In the authors' methods: Quantification of nucleated cells was approximated via reference gene primer amplification. Profiling relied on immunoSEQ multiplex PCR, and the TCRdb table lists in-frame clones only, not all of them. V and J calls and clone size come straight from that table; D and trimming were deduced from the DNA. The sample lists 250,000 or so clones, roughly 86% occurring once. Participant-reported clinical history was the basis for cohort assignment.

The V and J genes are TRBV27 and TRBJ1-4; the D gene is possibly TRBD1 (6 bases). The receptor's source is a woman between 50 and 59 years old who had recovered from COVID-19. Sequencing was carried out using PBMCs or T cells enriched from blood (not recorded which). CDR3 loop: CASSPFRDMRTNEKLFF. The DNA for the CDR3 is TGTGCCAGCAGTCCCTTTAGGGACATGCGGACTAATGAAAAACTGTTTTTT. The full variable domain, its missing parts supplied by reference TRBV27 and TRBJ1-4, is EAQVTQNPRYLITVTGKKLTVTCSQNMNHEYMSWYRQDPGLGLRQIYYSMNVEVTDKGDVPEGYKVSRKEKRNFPLILESPSPNQTSLYFCASSPFRDMRTNEKLFFGSGTQLSVL.